Listed below are T cell receptor beta chains from one sample, sequenced in a study of T-cell reconstitution after alpha-beta-depleted transplantation in children. TCRdb fed the PCR reads into MiXCR, producing one record per CDR3 protein. The sample comprises about 470,000 distinct CDR3 sequences, 43% of which are singletons, and about 30% rests with the top ten. The sample in question was PBMCs, obtained before TCRalphabeta/CD19-depleted stem cell transplant. These receptors were taken from a girl aged 2-10 years with aplastic anemia, due to receive a stem cell transplant. CDR3s include the opening cysteine and the closing phenylalanine or tryptophan.

>TRBV28|TRBJ2-7
CASSFREWGYEQYF
>TRBV28|TRBJ1-5
CASSVRVGQPQHF
>TRBV20-1|TRBJ2-3
CTQTLAGGPSTQYF
>TRBV7-9|TRBJ2-1
CASSSTGLAGIYNEQFF
>TRBV20-1|TRBJ2-1
CSARILAGVANNEQFF
>TRBV7-2|TRBJ2-7
CASSWDLPHYEQYF
>TRBV20-1|TRBJ2-1
CSASIGTSNYNEQFF
>TRBV7-3|TRBJ2-7
CASSPAPGQGEGEQYF
>TRBV27|TRBJ2-7
CASSLASGYYEQYF
>TRBV11-2|TRBJ2-2
CASSLIQGGTGELFF
>TRBV6-6|TRBJ1-1
CASPGQGTFAFF
>TRBV15|TRBJ1-5
CATSRGGKQGEPQHF